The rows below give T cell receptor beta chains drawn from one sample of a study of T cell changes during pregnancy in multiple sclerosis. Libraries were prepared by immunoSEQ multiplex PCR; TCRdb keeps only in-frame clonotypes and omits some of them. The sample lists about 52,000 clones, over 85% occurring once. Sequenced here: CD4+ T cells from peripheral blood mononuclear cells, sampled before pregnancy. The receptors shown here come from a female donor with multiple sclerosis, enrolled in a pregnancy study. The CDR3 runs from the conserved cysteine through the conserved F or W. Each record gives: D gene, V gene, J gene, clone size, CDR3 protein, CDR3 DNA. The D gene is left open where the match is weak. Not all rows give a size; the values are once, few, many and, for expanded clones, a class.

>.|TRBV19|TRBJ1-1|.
CASSTQRGGRTEAFF
TGTGCCAGTAGTACCCAGCGGGGAGGACGGACTGAAGCTTTCTTT
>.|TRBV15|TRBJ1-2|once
CATSRAGQSYGYTF
TGTGCCACCAGCAGAGCAGGACAGAGCTATGGCTACACCTTC
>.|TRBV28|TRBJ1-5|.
CASTSIQGRGNQPQHF
TGTGCCAGCACCAGTATACAGGGAAGGGGCAATCAGCCCCAGCATTTT
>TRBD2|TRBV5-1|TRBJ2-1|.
CASSYNSAGEPYNEQFF
TGCGCCAGCAGCTATAATTCAGCGGGAGAGCCCTACAATGAGCAGTTCTTC
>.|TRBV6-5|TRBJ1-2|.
CASSYAGKAGYTF
TGTGCCAGCAGTTACGCAGGGAAGGCTGGCTACACCTTC
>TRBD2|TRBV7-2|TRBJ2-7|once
CASSSGLSYEQYF
TGTGCCAGCAGCTCGGGACTATCCTACGAGCAGTACTTC
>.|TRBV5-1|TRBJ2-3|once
CASSLSERIDTQYF
TGCGCCAGCAGCTTGTCAGAGAGGATAGATACGCAGTATTTT
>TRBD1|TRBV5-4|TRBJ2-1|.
CASSSGTGRLDEQFF
TGTGCCAGCAGCTCCGGGACAGGGAGGTTAGATGAGCAGTTCTTC
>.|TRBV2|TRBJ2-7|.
CASSELVSYEQYF
TGTGCCAGCAGTGAACTAGTCTCCTACGAGCAGTACTTC
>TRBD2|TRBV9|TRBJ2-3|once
CASSVGLAGPTDTQYF
TGTGCCAGCAGCGTAGGACTAGCGGGACCCACAGATACGCAGTATTTT
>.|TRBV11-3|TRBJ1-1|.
CASSSGAGVAFF
TGTGCCAGCAGCTCCGGCGCAGGGGTGGCTTTCTTT
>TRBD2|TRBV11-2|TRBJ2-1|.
CASRPSGAGYNEQFF
TGTGCCAGCAGACCTAGCGGGGCGGGGTACAATGAGCAGTTCTTC
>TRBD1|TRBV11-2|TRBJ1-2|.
CASSHGDSPVPNYGYTF
TGTGCCAGCAGCCATGGGGACAGCCCCGTTCCTAACTATGGCTACACCTTC
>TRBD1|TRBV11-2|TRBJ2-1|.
CASSPYRGRDTDEQFF
TGTGCCAGCAGCCCGTACAGGGGGCGGGATACAGATGAGCAGTTCTTC
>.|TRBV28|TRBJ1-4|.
CASSRTGSANEKLFF
TGTGCCAGCAGTCGAACAGGGTCGGCTAATGAAAAACTGTTTTTT
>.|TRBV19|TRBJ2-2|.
CASLQGLRDTGELFF
TGTGCCAGTCTCCAGGGCCTTAGGGACACCGGGGAGCTGTTTTTT
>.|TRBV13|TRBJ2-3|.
CASSLAGTGTQYF
TGTGCCAGCAGCTTAGCGGGAACGGGTACGCAGTATTTT
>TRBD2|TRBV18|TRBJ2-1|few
CASSPLAGVNSYNEQFF
TGTGCCAGCTCACCACTAGCGGGAGTCAATAGCTACAATGAGCAGTTCTTC
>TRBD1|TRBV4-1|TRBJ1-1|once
CASSYPGQGRTEAFF
TGCGCCAGCTCGTACCCTGGACAGGGGAGGACTGAAGCTTTCTTT
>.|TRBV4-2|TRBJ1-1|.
CASSQVRQGSTEAFF
TGTGCCAGCAGCCAAGTAAGGCAGGGTTCCACTGAAGCTTTCTTT
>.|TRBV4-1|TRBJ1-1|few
CASSGPLKGTEAFF
TGCGCCAGCAGCGGGCCATTGAAGGGGACTGAAGCTTTCTTT
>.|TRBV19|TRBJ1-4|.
CASSPFQGTLKKLFF
TGTGCCAGTAGTCCGTTCCAGGGAACGCTAAAAAAACTGTTTTTT
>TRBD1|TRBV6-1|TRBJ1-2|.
CASSRQGTNYGYTF
TGTGCCAGCAGTCGACAGGGGACTAACTATGGCTACACCTTC
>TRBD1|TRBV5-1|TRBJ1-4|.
CASSGRQGTNEKLFF
TGCGCCAGCAGCGGGCGACAGGGGACTAATGAAAAACTGTTTTTT
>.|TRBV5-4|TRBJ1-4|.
CASRRGGSGTNEKLFF
TGTGCCAGCAGACGCGGGGGATCGGGGACTAATGAAAAACTGTTTTTT
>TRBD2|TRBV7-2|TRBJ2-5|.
CASSLGSASGYETQYF
TGTGCCAGCAGCTTAGGTAGTGCTAGCGGCTATGAGACCCAGTACTTC
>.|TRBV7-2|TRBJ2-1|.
CASSPARNEQFF
TGTGCCAGCAGCCCCGCGAGAAATGAGCAGTTCTTC
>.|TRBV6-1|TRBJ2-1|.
CASSDSLTTTMSTVF
TGTGCCAGCAGTGACAGCCTAACCACTACAATGAGCACGGTCTTC
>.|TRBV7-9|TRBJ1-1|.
CASKKGGYTEAFF
TGTGCCAGCAAAAAAGGGGGTTACACTGAAGCTTTCTTT
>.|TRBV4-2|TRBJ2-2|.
CASSQSRGSNTGELFF
TGTGCCAGCAGCCAATCTCGCGGATCGAACACCGGGGAGCTGTTTTTT
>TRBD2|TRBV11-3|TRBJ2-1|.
CASSPGLAGGRNEQFF
TGTGCCAGCAGCCCCGGACTAGCGGGAGGTAGAAATGAGCAGTTCTTC
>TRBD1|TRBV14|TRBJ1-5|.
CASIAEDRGLHQPQHF
TGTGCCAGCATTGCCGAAGACAGGGGCCTTCATCAGCCCCAGCATTTT
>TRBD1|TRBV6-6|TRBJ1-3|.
CASSYGTGSGNTIYF
TGTGCCAGCAGTTACGGGACAGGGTCTGGAAACACCATATATTTT
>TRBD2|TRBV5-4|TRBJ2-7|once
CASSLATGLAGSSYEQYF
TGTGCCAGCAGCTTGGCCACGGGGCTAGCGGGGAGCTCCTACGAGCAGTACTTC
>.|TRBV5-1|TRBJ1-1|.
CASSSTGANTEAFF
TGCGCCAGCAGCTCCACAGGAGCGAACACTGAAGCTTTCTTT
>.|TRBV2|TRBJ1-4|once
CASSGQQEKLFF
TGTGCCAGCAGTGGACAGCAAGAAAAACTGTTTTTT
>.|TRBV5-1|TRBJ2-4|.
CASSPPQRSVYF
TGCGCCAGCAGCCCCCCCCAGCGGTCGGTTTACTTC
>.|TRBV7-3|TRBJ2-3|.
CASSLGQGGTQYF
TGTGCCAGCAGCTTAGGTCAAGGGGGTACGCAGTATTTT
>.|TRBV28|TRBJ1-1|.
CASISGGGPPMNTEAFF
TGTGCCAGTATTTCTGGGGGGGGACCCCCTATGAACACTGAAGCTTTCTTT
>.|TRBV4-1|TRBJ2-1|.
CASSQAPLTGISYNEQFF
TGCGCCAGCAGCCAGGCGCCACTGACAGGCATCTCCTACAATGAGCAGTTCTTC
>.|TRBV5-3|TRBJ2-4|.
CARSRLVGPLAKNIQYF
TGTGCCAGAAGCCGTCTTGTTGGCCCTTTAGCCAAAAACATTCAGTACTTC
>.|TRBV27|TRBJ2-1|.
CASSLSRQLYNEQFF
TGTGCCAGCAGTTTATCGAGGCAGCTCTACAATGAGCAGTTCTTC